Listed here are 16 T cell receptor beta chains from one sample, sequenced in a study of post-analysis software for immune sequencing data (dated by TCRdb to about 2015). Study-level results and caveats: Significantly higher frequencies in patients than in controls were found for roughly 5 TRBV segments, including TRBV5-6, TRBV5-1 and TRBV20-1.

Library preparation used PCR. The sequencing machine was an Illumina HiSeq 2500. Unique molecular identifiers were incorporated into TCR beta cDNA libraries to reduce PCR and sequencing biases. TCRdb reworked the public reads: Q25 trimming with fastp, MiXCR clone assembly, productive beta chains retained. Each entry is one CDR3 protein sequence, shown with its most common DNA and genes. Present in this sample are about 770,000 distinct CDR3 sequences, about half of which were seen just once. The ten largest clones capture just under 5% of the sample. No antigen has been identified for these receptors. The specimen was blood. Receptors were obtained from a girl under 18 with multiple sclerosis.

The CDR3, as DNA: TGTGCCACCAGTTCCCCGGGACTAGCGGGAGATGAGCAGTTCTTC. This gives the protein CATSSPGLAGDEQFF. The V gene is TRBV24-1, the J gene TRBJ2-1; 14 bases fit TRBD2. Germline CDR1 and CDR2: KGHDR and SFDVKD. The CDR3 consists of 15 residues. Trimming at V came to 6 bases and at J to 8 bases, leaving 5 bases not matched to a gene.

CDR3 DNA sequence: TGCAGTGCTAGAACCCCGGGGAGGGAGGGTTCACCCCTCCACTTT. It is translated as CSARTPGREGSPLHF. This chain joins TRBV20-1 and TRBJ1-6; D unclear. The length of the CDR3 is 15 residues. From germline, CDR1 is DFQATT and CDR2 SNEGSKA (reference sequence). V lost 2 bases to trimming and J lost 9 bases, with 17 bases between them.

The chain has TRBV6-5 and TRBJ2-5; no clear D. In germline, CDR1 is MNHEY, CDR2 SVGAGI. The CDR3 covers 15 residues. With 5 bases removed from V and 4 bases from J, the gap between germline ends came to 17 bases. This chain's CDR3 is CASSAPGRRAETQYF. The DNA for the CDR3 is TGTGCCAGCAGTGCGCCGGGTCGTAGAGCAGAGACCCAGTACTTC.

This sequence joins TRBV29-1 and TRBJ1-2, with a weak D call TRBD1 (5 bases). V shed 4 bases and J shed 7 bases, with 19 bases lying between them. The CDR3 is made up of 14 amino acids. CDR1 is SQVTM and CDR2 is ANQGSEA in the germline V gene. The CDR3 DNA reads TGCAGCGTTGGGGATCCGGGGCGCCAGGCTGGCTACACCTTC. Residues: CSVGDPGRQAGYTF.

The J gene is TRBJ1-2, the V gene TRBV12-3 or TRBV12-4; TRBD1 aligns across 7 bases. V shed 5 bases, J shed 4 bases, and the junction held 7 bases outside the gene matches. This CDR3 is built from 14 residues. This chain's CDR3 is CASSLDRERYGYTF. The DNA for the CDR3 is TGTGCCAGCAGTCTCGACAGGGAGCGCTATGGCTACACCTTC.

The CDR3 DNA reads as TGTGCCAGCAGTGGGAATAGGGTCACAGATACGCAGTATTTT. This encodes CASSGNRVTDTQYF. The chain combines TRBV2 with TRBJ2-3; no reliable D call. V lost 4 bases and J lost 2, with 10 bases in between. Germline values: CDR1 SNHLY, CDR2 FYNNEI. This CDR3 contains 14 residues.

The chain recombines TRBV20-1 with TRBJ2-1; 10 nucleotides line up with TRBD2. V shed 5 bases and J 3 bases; nucleotides not matched to a gene: 10. Germline CDR1 DFQATT, CDR2 SNEGSKA (reference sequence). The CDR3 totals 16 residues. CDR3 nucleotides: TGCAGTGCTTTGCCTAGCGGGAGAGGTTTCTACAATGAGCAGTTCTTC. Translating it yields CSALPSGRGFYNEQFF.

The chain recombines TRBV4-1 with TRBJ2-5; 9 bases align to TRBD1. J gave up 3 bases and V 1 base, and 9 bases lay outside the gene matches. There are 17 residues in the CDR3. Germline V lookup: CDR1 MGHRA, CDR2 YSYEKL. In DNA, the CDR3 is TGCGCCAGCAGCCAAGTGCTACGGACAGGGGAGAAAGAGACCCAGTACTTC. Translated: CASSQVLRTGEKETQYF.

This chain links TRBV27 with TRBJ2-1; no firm D call. The CDR3 is 15 amino acids. The germline V gene encodes CDR1 MNHEY and CDR2 SMNVEV (reference sequence). V dropped 1 base and J dropped 5 bases, with 12 bases sitting between them. The CDR3 region is CASSLLTLGNNEQFF. The CDR3 bases are TGTGCCAGCAGTTTATTGACACTGGGGAACAATGAGCAGTTCTTC.

This clonotype occurred a few times. The chain recombines TRBV15 with TRBJ2-5; possible D gene TRBD2, 6 bases. The V end was cut by 3 bases, the J end by 4 bases, with 15 bases between. Germline lookup yields CDR1 LNHNV and CDR2 YYDKDF (reference sequence). The CDR3 has 15 residues. The CDR3 nucleotides read TGTGCCACCAGCAGGGCCTCGGGGGAGATAGAGACCCAGTACTTC. Translation: CATSRASGEIETQYF. The complete variable domain, with remaining parts taken from reference TRBV15 and TRBJ2-5, reads DAMVIQNPRYQVTQFGKPVTLSCSQTLNHNVMYWYQQKSSQAPKLLFHYYDKDFNNEADTPDNFQSRRPNTSFCFLDIRSPGLGDTAMYLCATSRASGEIETQYFGPGTRLLVL.

Here the CDR3 DNA reads TGTGCCAGCAGTGAAGAGGGGGCCTATGGGACCCAGTACTTC. This gives the protein CASSEEGAYGTQYF. The chain is built from TRBV25-1 and TRBJ2-7; TRBD1 agrees at 7 bases. TRBJ2-5 explains the end of the DNA better; the J call may be wrong. Germline V gene data show CDR1 as MGHDK and CDR2 as SYGVNS. The CDR3 consists of 14 residues.

V gene TRBV28 combines with J gene TRBJ2-7; 7 bases map to TRBD2. Trimming at V came to 1 base and at J to 0 bases, leaving 6 bases not matched to a gene. The CDR3 is made up of 16 amino acids. CDR1 and CDR2 from the germline V gene are MDHEN and SYDVKM. CDR3 bases: TGTGCCAGCAGTTTATTCTCCCAGCGGGGCTCCTACGAGCAGTACTTC. It yields the protein CASSLFSQRGSYEQYF.

J is TRBJ1-2 and V is TRBV29-1, with 8 nucleotides matching TRBD1. Per the germline V gene, CDR1 is SQVTM and CDR2 is ANQGSEA. This CDR3 contains 14 residues. V was pared by 8 bases and J by 4 bases, with 12 bases of the junction left unmatched. The CDR3 loop is CSIPSGTGGYGYTF. The DNA for the CDR3 is TGCAGCATTCCCTCCGGGACAGGAGGCTATGGCTACACCTTC. The full variable domain, completed using reference TRBV29-1 and TRBJ1-2, is SAVISQKPSRDICQRGTSLTIQCQVDSQVTMMFWYRQQPGQSLTLIATANQGSEATYESGFVIDKFPISRPNLTFSTLTVSNMSPEDSSIYLCSIPSGTGGYGYTFGSGTRLTVV.

The chain links TRBV13 to TRBJ2-7; 7 bases line up with TRBD1. The J call could be wrong; TRBJ2-4 is a better fit for the DNA end. CDR1 and CDR2 (germline): PRHDT, FYEKMQ (reference sequence). This CDR3 comprises 14 residues. The CDR3 sequence: CASSTRQGRNIQYF. In nucleotides, the CDR3 is TGTGCCAGCAGCACAAGACAGGGCCGGAACATTCAGTACTTC.

The rearrangement joins TRBV27 to TRBJ2-3; D gene uncertain. V was trimmed by 3 bases and J by 1 base, leaving 11 bases between them. Germline CDR1 reads MNHEY; CDR2 reads SMNVEV (reference sequence). The CDR3 loop spans 15 amino acids. Here the CDR3 reads CASSLQPGGTDTQYF. DNA for the CDR3: TGTGCCAGCAGTTTGCAGCCGGGTGGCACAGATACGCAGTATTTT.

This clonotype has a handful of counts. The gene calls are TRBV12-3 or TRBV12-4 and TRBJ1-2, with 9 positions matching TRBD1. This CDR3 is built from 16 residues. With 3 bases clipped from V and 4 bases from J, the junction kept 9 bases outside the gene matches. CDR3 sequence: CASSFGGQGVAYGYTF. In DNA, the CDR3 is TGTGCCAGCAGTTTCGGGGGACAGGGAGTAGCCTATGGCTACACCTTC.